This is a list of T cell receptor beta chains from one sample in a study of blood T cells in healthy people across ages. MiXCR, run by TCRdb on the 5' RACE reads, gives a single entry per CDR3 protein. In the table there are 920,000 or so distinct CDR3 sequences, around 43% of which are singletons. Sequencing was carried out using blood. These receptors were taken from a woman aged 55-70 years in good health. The CDR3 runs from the conserved cysteine through the conserved F or W. D genes are given only for firm matches. Some rows mark clone size as missing; the rest say once, few, many or name a class of expanded clone.

d_call | cdr3_length | j_call | v_call | clone_size | cdr3_nt | cdr3_aa
. | 15 | TRBJ2-7 | TRBV15 | . | TGTGCCACCAGCAGAGATCGGGGCGGGTACTACGAGCAGTACTTC | CATSRDRGGYYEQYF
TRBD1 | 13 | TRBJ1-2 | TRBV12-3/TRBV12-4 | . | TGTGCCAGCAAAACCGCAGGGGGCTATGGCTACACCTTC | CASKTAGGYGYTF
TRBD2 | 15 | TRBJ2-1 | TRBV3-1 | . | TGTGCCAGCAGCCCCGTAGCGGGAGGTGGTAGTGAGCAGTTCTTC | CASSPVAGGGSEQFF
TRBD2 | 12 | TRBJ2-5 | TRBV20-1 | . | TGCAGTGCAAGGACTAGCCCTAATGAGCAGTACTTC | CSARTSPNEQYF
TRBD2 | 20 | TRBJ2-5 | TRBV7-6 | . | TGTGCCAGCAGCCCTTACTGGACTAGCGGGAGTGCGCCAGTGAAACAGACCCAGTACTTC | CASSPYWTSGSAPVKQTQYF
TRBD2 | 16 | TRBJ2-1 | TRBV4-2 | few | TGTGCCAGCAGCCCTATAGGACTAGCGGAATCCAATGAGCAGTTCTTC | CASSPIGLAESNEQFF
TRBD2 | 16 | TRBJ2-3 | TRBV2 | . | TGTGCCAGCAGTGCGGGAGCGGGAGGTCGCACAGATACGCAGTATTTT | CASSAGAGGRTDTQYF
. | 14 | TRBJ2-7 | TRBV11-1 | few | TGTGCCAGCAGCTTAGGATACGACTCCTACGAGCAGTACTTC | CASSLGYDSYEQYF
TRBD1 | 15 | TRBJ2-5 | TRBV4-1 | few | TGCGCCAGCAGCGATCCGGGACAGGGTTTAGAGACCCAGTACTTC | CASSDPGQGLETQYF
TRBD1 | 17 | TRBJ1-4 | TRBV27 | . | TGTGCCAGCAGTTTCCTACCGACAGGGGATTATAATGAAAAACTGTTTTTT | CASSFLPTGDYNEKLFF
. | 13 | TRBJ2-5 | TRBV6-5 | . | TGTGCCAGCAGTTACGACAGTAAAGAGACCCAGTACTTC | CASSYDSKETQYF
TRBD2 | 19 | TRBJ2-4 | TRBV3-1 | few | TGTGCCAGCAGCCCCCCTCTAGCGGGAGGTATTAGGGCCAAAAACATTCAGTACTTC | CASSPPLAGGIRAKNIQYF
TRBD2 | 15 | TRBJ2-1 | TRBV6-1 | few | TGTGCCAGCAGTGAAATATTAGCGGGAGTTGGTGAGCAGTTCTTC | CASSEILAGVGEQFF
. | 14 | TRBJ2-7 | TRBV5-1 | . | TGCGCCAGCAGCGGACGGGGGAACTCCTACGAGCAGTACTTC | CASSGRGNSYEQYF
TRBD2 | 15 | TRBJ2-5 | TRBV20-1 | . | TGCAGTGCTAGACCCCCAACTAGCGCGTATGGGACCCAGTACTTC | CSARPPTSAYGTQYF
TRBD1 | 16 | TRBJ2-7 | TRBV9 | . | TGTGCCAGCAGCGGGCACCGGGACAGGGGGCTGTACGAGCAGTACTTC | CASSGHRDRGLYEQYF
TRBD2 | 12 | TRBJ2-5 | TRBV6-5 | . | TGTGCCAGCCGGCGGGAGTCGGAGACCCAGTACTTC | CASRRESETQYF
TRBD2 | 16 | TRBJ2-5 | TRBV10-2 | few | TGCGCCAGCAGGGGACGAGCGGGAAAGGAAGGAGAGACCCAGTACTTC | CASRGRAGKEGETQYF
TRBD1 | 15 | TRBJ2-1 | TRBV7-9 | . | TGTGCCAGCAGCTTAATTACAGGGGTCTACAATGAGCAGTTCTTC | CASSLITGVYNEQFF
TRBD2 | 18 | TRBJ2-1 | TRBV7-8 | . | TGTGCCAGCAGCTCTTCCGGGAGCGGGAGGGCCTCCTACAATGAGCAGTTCTTC | CASSSSGSGRASYNEQFF
TRBD1 | 15 | TRBJ2-7 | TRBV20-1 | few | TGCAGTGCTAGAGATGGGGACAGAGGGGGCTACGAGCAGTACTTC | CSARDGDRGGYEQYF
TRBD2 | 15 | TRBJ2-5 | TRBV20-1 | . | TGCAGTGCTAGCAAGACTAGCGGGAGACATGAGACCCAGTACTTC | CSASKTSGRHETQYF
. | 14 | TRBJ2-4 | TRBV20-1 | . | TGCAGTGCTAGAGGTTTCAGGGTACTTGGTGAGCAGTACTTC | CSARGFRVLGEQYF
TRBD2 | 14 | TRBJ2-1 | TRBV19 | few | TGTGCCAGTACCCCGGGACTAGCTTACAATGAGCAGTTCTTC | CASTPGLAYNEQFF
TRBD1 | 15 | TRBJ1-1 | TRBV5-1 | . | TGCGCCAGCAGCACACGACAGGGCGCGAACACTGAAGCTTTCTTT | CASSTRQGANTEAFF
. | 13 | TRBJ2-7 | TRBV7-9 | . | TGTACCAGCAGCTTAGGCGCCAGCTACGAGCAGTACTTC | CTSSLGASYEQYF
TRBD1 | 16 | TRBJ2-5 | TRBV28 | few | TGTGCCAGCAGTTCGGGACAGCGATTCCCCCTGGAGACCCAGTACTTC | CASSSGQRFPLETQYF
TRBD2 | 16 | TRBJ2-5 | TRBV12-3/TRBV12-4 | many | TGTGCCAGCAGTTTAGGAGGCGGGAGTGGCGGGGAGACCCAGTACTTC | CASSLGGGSGGETQYF
. | 14 | TRBJ2-5 | TRBV3-1 | . | TGTGCCAGCAGCCAAGTAGCAGGGCAAGAGACCCAGTACTTC | CASSQVAGQETQYF
. | 13 | TRBJ2-7 | TRBV2 | . | TGTGCCAGCAGTGAAGCGCGGGGAGGAGAGCAGTACTTC | CASSEARGGEQYF
TRBD2 | 16 | TRBJ2-5 | TRBV3-1 | once | TGTGCCAGCAGCCAAGCCGGGACTAACCTCGTCGAGACCCAGTACTTC | CASSQAGTNLVETQYF
. | 15 | TRBJ2-1 | TRBV28 | . | TGTGCCAGCAGTCGTTCAAGCGCCAATCGGGGTGAGCAGTTCTTC | CASSRSSANRGEQFF
TRBD1 | 15 | TRBJ2-1 | TRBV6-5 | few | TGTGCCAGCAGTTACTCGGGGGACAGTTACAATGAGCAGTTCTTC | CASSYSGDSYNEQFF
. | 14 | TRBJ1-4 | TRBV6-5 | . | TGTGCCAGCAGCGGAACTATTCCCCGGGAAAAACTGTTTTTT | CASSGTIPREKLFF
. | 14 | TRBJ1-4 | TRBV30 | . | TGTGCCTGGAGATGGGACTTCTCTAATGAAAAACTGTTTTTT | CAWRWDFSNEKLFF
. | 14 | TRBJ2-3 | TRBV30 | few | TGTGCCTGGAGTGTAGGTAGCGGCACAGATACGCAGTATTTT | CAWSVGSGTDTQYF
TRBD1 | 15 | TRBJ1-2 | TRBV18 | . | TGTGCCAGCTCAACCGGACAGGGGACAGGCTATGGCTACACCTTC | CASSTGQGTGYGYTF
TRBD1 | 14 | TRBJ1-2 | TRBV20-1 | . | TGCAGTGCTAGAGGGGACAGGGGTGGCTATGGCTACACCTTC | CSARGDRGGYGYTF
TRBD1 | 13 | TRBJ2-3 | TRBV12-3/TRBV12-4 | . | TGTGCCAGCAGTGGGACAGGGAAAGATACGCAGTATTTT | CASSGTGKDTQYF
. | 14 | TRBJ2-7 | TRBV12-3/TRBV12-4 | few | TGTGCCAGCACCGTGGGTGGTCCTACCTACGAGCAGTACTTC | CASTVGGPTYEQYF
. | 13 | TRBJ2-3 | TRBV24-1 | . | TGTGCCACCAGTGATTACCGCACAGATACGCAGTATTTT | CATSDYRTDTQYF
. | 14 | TRBJ2-5 | TRBV12-3/TRBV12-4 | . | TGTGCCAGCAGGGACTTTGGCAGAGGCAATGAGCAGTACTTC | CASRDFGRGNEQYF
. | 13 | TRBJ2-5 | TRBV27 | few | TGTGCCAGCAGTAAGGACGGCCCAGAGACCCAGTACTTC | CASSKDGPETQYF
. | 12 | TRBJ2-1 | TRBV28 | . | TGTGCCGCCGGACTCCTTTACAATGAGCAGTTCTTC | CAAGLLYNEQFF
. | 14 | TRBJ2-7 | TRBV11-2 | . | TGTGCCAGCAGCTTAGTGTTACTCAGGGGCGAGCAGTACTTC | CASSLVLLRGEQYF
TRBD1 | 11 | TRBJ1-1 | TRBV29-1 | . | TGCAGCGTTGGACAGGGAAGAGAAGCTTTCTTT | CSVGQGREAFF
TRBD1 | 16 | TRBJ2-7 | TRBV27 | . | TGTGCCAGCAGTTTAAACAGGGGATCATCCTTAGGCGAGCAGTACTTC | CASSLNRGSSLGEQYF
. | 13 | TRBJ2-3 | TRBV4-1 | few | TGCGCCAGCAGCCAATTTGGCCCAGATACGCAGTATTTT | CASSQFGPDTQYF
. | 13 | TRBJ2-1 | TRBV10-3 | few | TGTGCCATCCGGTTCGACTCTGACAATGAGCAGTTCTTC | CAIRFDSDNEQFF
. | 12 | TRBJ2-7 | TRBV10-3 | once | TGTGCCATCCAGGGGACCTCCTACGAGCAGTACTTC | CAIQGTSYEQYF
. | 17 | TRBJ1-3 | TRBV7-2 | many | TGTGCCAGCAGCTTATCCGGGAAGGCTATATCTGGAAACACCATATATTTT | CASSLSGKAISGNTIYF
. | 14 | TRBJ2-1 | TRBV6-5 | . | TGTGCCAGCAGTTCCGGGCTGCTTGATAATGAGCAGTTCTTC | CASSSGLLDNEQFF